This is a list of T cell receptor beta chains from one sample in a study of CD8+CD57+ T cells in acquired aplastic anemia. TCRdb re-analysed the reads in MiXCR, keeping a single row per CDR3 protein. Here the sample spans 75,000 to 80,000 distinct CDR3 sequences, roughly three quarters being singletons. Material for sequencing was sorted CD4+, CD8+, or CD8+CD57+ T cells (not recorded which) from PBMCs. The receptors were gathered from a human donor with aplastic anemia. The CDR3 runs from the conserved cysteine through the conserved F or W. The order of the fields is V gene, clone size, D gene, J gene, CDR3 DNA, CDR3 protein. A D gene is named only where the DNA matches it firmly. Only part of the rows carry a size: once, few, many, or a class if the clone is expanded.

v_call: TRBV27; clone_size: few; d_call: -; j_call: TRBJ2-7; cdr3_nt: TGTGCCAGCAGTTTTCGAGGGCCTTCCTACGAGCAGTACTTC; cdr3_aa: CASSFRGPSYEQYF
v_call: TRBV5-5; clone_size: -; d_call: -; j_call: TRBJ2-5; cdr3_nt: TGTGCCAGCAGCTTGGACCAAGGGACCCAGTACTTC; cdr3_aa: CASSLDQGTQYF
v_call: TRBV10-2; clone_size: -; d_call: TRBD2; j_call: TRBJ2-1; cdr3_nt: TGCGCCAGCATTCGGGACTACGTCAATGAGCAGTTCTTC; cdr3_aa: CASIRDYVNEQFF
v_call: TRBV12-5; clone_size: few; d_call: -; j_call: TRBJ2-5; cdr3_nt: TGTGCTAGTGGTCATCCGTGGACAGATCAAGAGACCCAGTACTTC; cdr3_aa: CASGHPWTDQETQYF
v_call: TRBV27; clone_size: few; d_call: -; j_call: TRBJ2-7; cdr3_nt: TGTGCCAGCAGTTTAAGGCTAGCGCGCTCCTACGAGCAGTACTTC; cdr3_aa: CASSLRLARSYEQYF
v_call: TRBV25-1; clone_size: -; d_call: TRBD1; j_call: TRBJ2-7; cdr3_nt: TGTGCCACGAGACAGGGGGCTGTCGACGAGCAGTACTTC; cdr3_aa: CATRQGAVDEQYF
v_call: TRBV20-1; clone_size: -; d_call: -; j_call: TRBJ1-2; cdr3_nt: TGCAGTGCTCCACCTAGGTGGGGTGAAGACTATGGCTACACCTTC; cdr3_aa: CSAPPRWGEDYGYTF
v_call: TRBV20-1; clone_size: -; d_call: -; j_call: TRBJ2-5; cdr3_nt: TGCAGTGCTAGAGATGAAGAGACCCAGTACTTC; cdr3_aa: CSARDEETQYF
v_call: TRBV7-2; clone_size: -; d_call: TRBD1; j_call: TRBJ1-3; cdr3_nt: TGTGCCAGCAAGCAGGGGGCTTGGAACACCATATATTTT; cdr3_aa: CASKQGAWNTIYF
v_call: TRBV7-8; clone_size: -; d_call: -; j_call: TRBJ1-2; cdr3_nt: TGTGCCAGCAGCTTAGGGAGCTATGGCTACACCTTC; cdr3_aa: CASSLGSYGYTF